This TCR beta chain is from a study of shared clonotypes between healthy human individuals. CD8 cells regarded as naive lacked CD45RO, were positively chosen for CCR7, and omitted terminally differentiated effector memory CD45RA+ cells. Libraries were prepared by immunoSEQ multiplex PCR; TCRdb keeps only in-frame clonotypes and omits some of them. In the table there are some 800,000 clones, 80% to 95% of which are singletons. Concerning this clone itself: Antigen specificity is unknown.

Study-level findings and limits: Of the naive CD4 clonotypes, approximately 5% were shared across several donors.

Trimming removed 8 bases from V and 6 bases from J; junction bases left unmatched: 2. The CDR3 length is 13 residues. Germline loops: CDR1 MGHDK, CDR2 SYGVNS. The chain combines TRBV25-1 with TRBJ2-1, with 12 positions matching TRBD2. The specimen was naive CD8+ T cells sorted from blood. The clonotype was recovered from a man aged 25-45 years in good health. The CDR3 reads CASGLAGPNEQFF. The CDR3 nucleotides are TGTGCCAGCGGACTAGCGGGACCCAATGAGCAGTTCTTC.